This T cell receptor beta chain stems from a study of cytomegalovirus exposure and HLA in healthy donors. As concerns this clone: Antigen: not known.

Donors likely had unrecorded immune exposures despite being nominally healthy when sampled. V shed 3 bases and J shed 5 bases, with 13 bases lying between them. CDR1 SNHLY and CDR2 FYNNEI come from the germline V gene. This CDR3 spans 14 amino acids. Study-wide points: Based on reports, TCR beta sequences accurately predicted HLA-A and HLA-B alleles for most subjects. Investigators reported more than 150 TCR beta chains as tied to cytomegalovirus. When analyzed later, a missense DCLRE1C variant was found to be linked to TCR beta V- and J-gene trimming.

Primers for the PCR totalled 60 Vbeta and 13 Jbeta. Generated by immunoSEQ multiplex PCR, the TCRdb table keeps only in-frame clones and is missing some. The sample shows around 100,000 clones, roughly 68% of them seen only once. Sequences were obtained from PBMCs. This sequence was found in a woman aged 30 to 39 in good health and CMV-seronegative. The chain links TRBV2 to TRBJ1-2; D ambiguous. The CDR3 sequence: CASSDSPNLYGYTF. The CDR3 coding sequence is TGTGCCAGCAGTGACAGTCCAAACCTTTATGGCTACACCTTC.